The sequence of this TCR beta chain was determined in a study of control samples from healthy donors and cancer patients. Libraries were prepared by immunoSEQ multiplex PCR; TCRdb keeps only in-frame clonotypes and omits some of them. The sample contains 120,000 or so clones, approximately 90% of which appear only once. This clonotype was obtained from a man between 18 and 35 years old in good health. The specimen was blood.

The DNA of the CDR3 is TGTGCCAGCAGTTACTCGGACAGGGGGCCGTCCGATGGCTACACCTTC. It is translated as CASSYSDRGPSDGYTF. The V call is TRBV6-6, the J call TRBJ1-2; TRBD1 agrees at 11 bases. Germline-derived CDR1 and CDR2 are MNHNY and SVGAGI (reference sequence). The junction had 6 bases not matched to a gene; V was cut back by 0 bases and J by 6 bases. The CDR3 extends over 16 amino acids.